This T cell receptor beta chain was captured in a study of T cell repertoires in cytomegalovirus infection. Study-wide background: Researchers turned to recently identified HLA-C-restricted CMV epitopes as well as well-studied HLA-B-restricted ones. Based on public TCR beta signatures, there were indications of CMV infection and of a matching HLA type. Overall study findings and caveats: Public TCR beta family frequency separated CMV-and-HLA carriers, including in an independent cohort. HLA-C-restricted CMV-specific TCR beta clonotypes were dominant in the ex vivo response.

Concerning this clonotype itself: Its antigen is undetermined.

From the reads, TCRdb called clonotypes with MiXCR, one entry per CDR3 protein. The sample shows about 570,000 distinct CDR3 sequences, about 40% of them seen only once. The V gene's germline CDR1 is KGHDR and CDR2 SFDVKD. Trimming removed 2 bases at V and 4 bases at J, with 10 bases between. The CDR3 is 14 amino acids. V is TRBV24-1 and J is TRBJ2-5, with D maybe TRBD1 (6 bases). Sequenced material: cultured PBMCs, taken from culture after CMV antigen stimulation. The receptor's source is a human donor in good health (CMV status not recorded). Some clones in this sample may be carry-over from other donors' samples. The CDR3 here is CATSDYRASETQYF. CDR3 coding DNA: TGTGCCACCAGTGATTACAGGGCGTCAGAGACCCAGTACTTC.